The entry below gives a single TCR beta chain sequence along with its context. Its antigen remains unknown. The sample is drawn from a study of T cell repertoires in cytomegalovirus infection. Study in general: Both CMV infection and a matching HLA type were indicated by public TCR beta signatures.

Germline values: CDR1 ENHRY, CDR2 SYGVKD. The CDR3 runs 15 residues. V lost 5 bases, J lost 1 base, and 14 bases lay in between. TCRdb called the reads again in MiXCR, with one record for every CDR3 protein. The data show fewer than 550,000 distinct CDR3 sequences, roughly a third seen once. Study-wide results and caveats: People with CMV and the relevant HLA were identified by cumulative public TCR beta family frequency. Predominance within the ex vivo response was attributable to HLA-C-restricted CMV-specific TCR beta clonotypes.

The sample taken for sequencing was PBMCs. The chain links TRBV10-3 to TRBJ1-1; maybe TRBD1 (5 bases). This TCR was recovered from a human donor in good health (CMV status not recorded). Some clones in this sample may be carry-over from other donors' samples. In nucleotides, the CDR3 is TGTGCCATCAGTCCCAACGGGGCTACGAACACTGAAGCTTTCTTT. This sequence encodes CAISPNGATNTEAFF.